This T cell receptor (beta chain) came from a study of cytomegalovirus exposure and HLA in healthy donors. As for the study in general: An early release of data contained tens of millions of unique TCRs, which came from HLA-typed donors.

PCR amplification relied on 60 Vbeta primers (plus 13 Jbeta primers). Sequencing used immunoSEQ multiplex PCR; TCRdb keeps in-frame clones, though not all of them. Of around 100,000 clones listed, 65% to 85% are singletons. A word on this clone: Antigen: not known.

V lost 4 bases to trimming and J lost 4 bases, with 19 bases between them. Germline CDR1 SGHRS, CDR2 YFSETQ. The CDR3 totals 16 residues. Study observations and caveats: Apparent HLA restriction characterized most CMV-associated TCR beta chains in a later analysis. Later analysis demonstrated an association between a missense DCLRE1C variant and TCR beta V- and J-gene trimming. Per a prior analysis, the majority of TCR beta V segments were productive roughly 87% or roughly 30% of the time.

This clonotype originated in a man younger than 35 in good health and CMV-seronegative. The sequenced material came from PBMCs. The J gene is TRBJ2-3, the V gene TRBV5-1; maybe TRBD2 (6 bases). The CDR3 spells CASSRLDRMGADTQYF. The CDR3 DNA reads TGCGCCAGCAGCCGACTAGACAGAATGGGGGCAGATACGCAGTATTTT.